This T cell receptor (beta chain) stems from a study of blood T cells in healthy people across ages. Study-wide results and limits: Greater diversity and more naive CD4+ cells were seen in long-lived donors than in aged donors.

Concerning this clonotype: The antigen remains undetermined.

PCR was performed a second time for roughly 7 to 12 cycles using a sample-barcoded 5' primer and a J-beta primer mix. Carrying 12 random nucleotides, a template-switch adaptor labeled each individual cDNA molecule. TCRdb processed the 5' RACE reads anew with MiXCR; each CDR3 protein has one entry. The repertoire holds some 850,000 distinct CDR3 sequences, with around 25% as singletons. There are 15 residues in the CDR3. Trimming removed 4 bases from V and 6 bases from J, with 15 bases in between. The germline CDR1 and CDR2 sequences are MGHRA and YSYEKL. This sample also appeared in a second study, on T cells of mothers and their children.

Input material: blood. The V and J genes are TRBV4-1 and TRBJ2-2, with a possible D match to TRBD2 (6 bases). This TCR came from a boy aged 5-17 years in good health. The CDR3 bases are TGCGCCAGCAGCCCCCACCCTTCGGGGGCCGGGGAGCTGTTTTTT. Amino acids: CASSPHPSGAGELFF.